One and the same sample provided the 20 T cell receptor beta chains below, sequenced in a study of a mutant IDH1 vaccine in newly diagnosed glioma. Repertoires were generated with immunoSEQ multiplex PCR, while TCRdb's copy carries only in-frame clones and drops some. Counted here are over 45,000 clones, roughly four fifths occurring once; the ten biggest clones make up 3% to 4%. Antigens of these TCRs are unknown. As for time point: week 5, during vaccination. Doses of 300 ug of mutant IDH1 20-mer peptide were given with topical imiquimod. The specimen comprised PBMCs, sampled from a glioma patient whose treatment included an IDH1 peptide vaccine. These receptors were taken from a man aged 25 to 40 with glioma.

The chain has TRBV14 and TRBJ1-1, with D maybe TRBD1 (5 bases). Germline V lookup: CDR1 SGHDN, CDR2 FVKESK. CDR3 length: 15 amino acids. Deletions cut 6 bases from V and 0 bases from J, with 14 bases between. The CDR3 DNA is TGTGCCAGCAGTGAAAACCCAGGGATGAACACTGAAGCTTTCTTT. Its translation is CASSENPGMNTEAFF. Together with reference TRBV14 and TRBJ1-1, the CDR3 gives the full variable domain: EAGVTQFPSHSVIEKGQTVTLRCDPISGHDNLYWYRRVMGKEIKFLLHFVKESKQDESGMPNNRFLAERTGGTYSTLKVQPAELEDSGVYFCASSENPGMNTEAFFGQGTRLTVV.

This chain joins TRBV28 and TRBJ1-1; D is perhaps TRBD1 (6 bases). Trimming took off 6 bases at V and 5 bases at J, with 16 bases between the two ends. The CDR3 length is 14 residues. Germline assignment: CDR1 MDHEN and CDR2 SYDVKM. CDR3 protein: CASSFGGAGTEAFF. The DNA of the CDR3 is TGTGCCAGCAGCTTCGGGGGCGCCGGAACTGAAGCTTTCTTT.

The CDR3 nucleotides are TGTGCCACCAGCACGACAGCGACCTACGAGCAGTACTTC. Protein: CATSTTATYEQYF. The chain recombines TRBV15 with TRBJ2-7, with a tentative D call TRBD1 (5 bases). CDR1 is LNHNV, CDR2 YYDKDF, per germline (reference sequence). The CDR3 contains 13 residues. V was clipped by 4 bases and J by 2 bases, with 9 bases between them.

The V and J genes are TRBV4-1 and TRBJ2-1; D not certain. Germline CDR1 MGHRA, CDR2 YSYEKL. The length of the CDR3 is 14 residues. V was shortened by 0 bases and J by 4 bases, with 7 bases between the two germline ends. The CDR3 loop is CASSQDTRYNEQFF. The CDR3 DNA is TGCGCCAGCAGCCAAGATACCCGTTACAATGAGCAGTTCTTC.

This chain joins TRBV10-2 and TRBJ2-1, with D unresolved. This CDR3 has 15 residues. Germline lookup yields CDR1 WSHSY and CDR2 SAAADI. The V and J ends lost 7 bases and 3 bases respectively, with 16 bases between them. DNA of the CDR3: TGCGCCAGCACTTTCGGTTATTCGGGCTACAATGAGCAGTTCTTC. It is translated as CASTFGYSGYNEQFF.

This chain connects TRBV5-1 to TRBJ1-3; no clear D gene. The germline V gene has CDR1 SGHRS and CDR2 YFSETQ. The CDR3 totals 15 residues. Trimming shortened V by 0 bases and J by 2 bases, and 9 bases separated the two germline ends. The CDR3 reads CASSLAPGTGNTIYF. CDR3 DNA: TGCGCCAGCAGCTTGGCCCCGGGGACTGGAAACACCATATATTTT.

The V gene is TRBV28, the J gene TRBJ1-2, with TRBD1 matching 8 bases. The J segment lost 7 bases and the V segment lost 3 bases, leaving 7 bases of the junction unmatched. This CDR3 is 14 amino acids long. Germline V gene lookup returns CDR1 MDHEN and CDR2 SYDVKM. For the CDR3, the DNA is TGTGCCAGCAGTTTCCGGGACAGGAACGGTGGCTACACCTTC. It translates to CASSFRDRNGGYTF.

The CDR3 coding sequence is TGTGCCAGCAGGCTCCCGGGGAGTGGCGAAAAACTGTTTTTT. Its translation is CASRLPGSGEKLFF. This sequence joins TRBV28 and TRBJ1-4; D call uncertain. This CDR3 has 14 residues. Looked up from germline, CDR1 is MDHEN and CDR2 is SYDVKM. V gave up 6 bases and J gave up 8 bases, with 16 bases separating them.

The chain has TRBV28 and TRBJ2-7, with a possible D match to TRBD1 (5 bases). The CDR3 is 13 amino acids. With 8 bases removed from V and 3 bases from J, the gap between germline ends came to 14 bases. Germline V gene data show CDR1 as MDHEN and CDR2 as SYDVKM. The CDR3 spells CASGSRGFYEQYF. The CDR3 coding sequence is TGTGCCAGCGGATCAAGGGGATTCTACGAGCAGTACTTC.

The CDR3 nucleotides read TGCGCCAGCAGTGGAAGGAATCTTAAACCCTACGAGCAGTACTTC. The encoded protein is CASSGRNLKPYEQYF. This rearrangement joins TRBV10-2 to TRBJ2-7; D unresolved. V lost 4 bases, J lost 2 bases, and 15 bases lay in between. The CDR3 has 15 amino acids. Germline values: CDR1 WSHSY, CDR2 SAAADI.

CDR3 coding DNA: TGTGCCAGTAGTATTAACAGGGGTAATCAGCCCCAGCATTTT. Translation gives CASSINRGNQPQHF. The V and J genes are TRBV19 and TRBJ1-5; 7 bases match TRBD1. This CDR3 spans 14 amino acids. J gave up 4 bases and V 3 bases, and 3 bases lay outside the gene matches. The germline gives CDR1 LNHDA, CDR2 SQIVND (reference sequence).

The genes are TRBV6-5 and TRBJ2-5, with D tentatively TRBD1 or TRBD2 (5 bases each). Germline CDR1 and CDR2: MNHEY and SVGAGI. Trimming cost V 3 bases and J 4 bases, with 12 bases left between them. The CDR3 is made up of 14 amino acids. CDR3: CASSYLRGAETQYF. CDR3 coding DNA: TGTGCCAGCAGTTATCTCAGAGGGGCAGAGACCCAGTACTTC.

The V gene is TRBV14, the J gene TRBJ1-2; 7 bases agree with TRBD1. The CDR3 is made up of 16 amino acids. Germline CDR1 is SGHDN and CDR2 is FVKESK. With V trimmed by 1 base and J by 9 bases, 14 bases remained unmatched. The CDR3 here is CASSQGLLRGPDSYTF. CDR3 nucleotide sequence: TGTGCCAGCAGCCAAGGTCTCCTGAGGGGGCCGGATAGCTACACCTTC.

The rearrangement links TRBV4-2 to TRBJ2-7; D might be TRBD2 (6 bases). CDR1 and CDR2 from the germline V gene are LGHNA and YNFKEQ. This CDR3 is built from 15 residues. V was shortened by 0 bases and J by 1 base, with 10 bases between the two germline ends. CDR3: CASSQDGTESYEQYF. CDR3 bases: TGTGCCAGCAGCCAAGACGGGACTGAGTCCTACGAGCAGTACTTC.

This clone was observed a few times. This chain joins TRBV9 and TRBJ1-1; possibly TRBD1 for D (6 bases). V was trimmed by 2 bases and J by 2 bases, leaving 10 bases between them. There are 14 residues in the CDR3. Germline CDR1 is SGDLS and CDR2 is YYNGEE. CDR3 coding DNA: TGTGCCAGCAGCGTCAGACAGGCAAACACTGAAGCTTTCTTT. This gives the protein CASSVRQANTEAFF. Looking up the rest from reference TRBV9 and TRBJ1-1 gives the full variable domain: DSGVTQTPKHLITATGQRVTLRCSPRSGDLSVYWYQQSLDQGLQFLIQYYNGEERAKGNILERFSAQQFPDLHSELNLSSLELGDSALYFCASSVRQANTEAFFGQGTRLTVV.

The rearrangement joins TRBV29-1 to TRBJ2-7; no firm D call. From germline, CDR1 is SQVTM and CDR2 ANQGSEA. V dropped 4 bases and J dropped 0 bases, with 13 bases sitting between them. The CDR3 is made up of 14 amino acids. CDR3 sequence reads: CSVGGSTTSYEQYF. CDR3 coding DNA: TGCAGCGTTGGGGGTTCTACCACCTCCTACGAGCAGTACTTC.

V and J are TRBV25-1 and TRBJ2-1; 13 bases match TRBD2. Per the germline V gene, CDR1 is MGHDK and CDR2 is SYGVNS. V shed 6 bases and J 9 bases; nucleotides not matched to a gene: 8. This CDR3 is built from 15 residues. CDR3 coding DNA: TGTGCCAGCAGGACAACTAGCGGGGGGGCCAGTGAGCAGTTCTTC. It yields the protein CASRTTSGGASEQFF. The full variable domain, its missing parts supplied by reference TRBV25-1 and TRBJ2-1, is EADIYQTPRYLVIGTGKKITLECSQTMGHDKMYWYQQDPGMELHLIHYSYGVNSTEKGDLSSESTVSRIRTEHFPLTLESARPSHTSQYLCASRTTSGGASEQFFGPGTRLTVL.

This clone was observed a few times. The genes are TRBV19 and TRBJ1-5; no definite D call. Trimming took off 7 bases at V and 4 bases at J, with 20 bases between the two ends. The CDR3 sequence is 16 residues long. The germline V gene encodes CDR1 LNHDA and CDR2 SQIVND (reference sequence). This CDR3 reads CASTAREFFRNQPQHF. The CDR3 DNA sequence: TGTGCCAGTACCGCGCGGGAGTTTTTTAGGAATCAGCCCCAGCATTTT.

V gene TRBV5-1 combines with J gene TRBJ1-2; unclear D gene. The V gene's germline CDR1 is SGHRS and CDR2 YFSETQ. Trimming took off 0 bases at V and 0 bases at J, with 9 bases between the two ends. The CDR3 is 15 residues long. The chain's CDR3 is CASSLGGTTNYGYTF. The CDR3 nucleotides are TGCGCCAGCAGCTTGGGGGGTACAACTAACTATGGCTACACCTTC.

CDR3 loop: CASTLIQTRALNYGYTF. The CDR3 DNA follows: TGTGCCAGCACCCTTATCCAAACCCGGGCCCTAAACTATGGCTACACCTTC. J is TRBJ1-2 and V is TRBV28; no definite D call. The germline CDR1 and CDR2 sequences are MDHEN and SYDVKM. CDR3 length: 17 residues. The V gene lost 7 bases and the J gene lost 2 bases, with 23 bases spanning the gap.